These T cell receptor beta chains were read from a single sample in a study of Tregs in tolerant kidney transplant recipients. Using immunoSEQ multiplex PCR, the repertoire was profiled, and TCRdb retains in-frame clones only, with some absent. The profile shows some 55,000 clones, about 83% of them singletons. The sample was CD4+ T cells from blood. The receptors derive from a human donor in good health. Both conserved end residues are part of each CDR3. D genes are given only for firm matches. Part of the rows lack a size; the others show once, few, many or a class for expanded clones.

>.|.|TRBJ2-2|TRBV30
TGTGCCTGGAGTAAGATCGGGGAGCTGTTTTTT
CAWSKIGELFF
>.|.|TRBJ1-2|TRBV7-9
TGTGCCAGCAGCTTCGGACAGTCGTCTGGCTACACCTTC
CASSFGQSSGYTF
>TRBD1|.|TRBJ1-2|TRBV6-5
TGTGCCAGCAGTTACGTCCGGACAGGGGGCAACTATGGCTACACCTTC
CASSYVRTGGNYGYTF
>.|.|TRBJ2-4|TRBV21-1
TGTGCCAGCAGCAAAGCGCCTCCCCTACCCCCCTACCGAGCCAAAAACATTCAGTACTTC
CASSKAPPLPPYRAKNIQYF
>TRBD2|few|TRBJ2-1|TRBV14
TGTGCCAGCAGCCAATTGGGGACTAGTCATGAGCAGTTCTTC
CASSQLGTSHEQFF
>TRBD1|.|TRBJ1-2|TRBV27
TGTGCCAGCAGGGGGGACAGGGTACATGGCTACACCTTC
CASRGDRVHGYTF
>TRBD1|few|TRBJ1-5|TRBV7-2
TGTGCCAGCAGCTTGGGGACAGGCTATCAGCCCCAGCATTTT
CASSLGTGYQPQHF
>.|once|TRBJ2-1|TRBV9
TGTGCCAGCAGCCCCTCTTCTGCGGCCTACAATGAGCAGTTCTTC
CASSPSSAAYNEQFF
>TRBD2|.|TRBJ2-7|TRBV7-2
TGTGCCAGCAGCTCCCCGCTCGAGCGGGAGTTGTACTTC
CASSSPLERELYF
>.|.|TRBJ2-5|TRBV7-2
TGTGCCAGCAGCTTTTATGGCGGGACAGAGCAAGAGACCCAGTACTTC
CASSFYGGTEQETQYF
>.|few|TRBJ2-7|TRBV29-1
TGCAGCGTGAGACAGGGAGGGGAGCAGTACTTC
CSVRQGGEQYF
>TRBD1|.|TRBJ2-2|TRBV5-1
TGCGCCAGCAGTTCTTCCGGGACAGGTCCTTCGGTCACCGGGGAGCTGTTTTTT
CASSSSGTGPSVTGELFF
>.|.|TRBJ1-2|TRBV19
TGTGCCAGTAATGAGGGCATGAACTATGGCTACACCTTC
CASNEGMNYGYTF
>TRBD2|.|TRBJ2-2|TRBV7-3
TGTGCCAGCAGCTCAGTAGCGGGAGCCTCCCAGGGCGGGGAGCTGTTTTTT
CASSSVAGASQGGELFF
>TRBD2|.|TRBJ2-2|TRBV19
TGTGCCAGTAGTATAGGACTAGCGGGAGCACCGAACACCGGGGAGCTGTTTTTT
CASSIGLAGAPNTGELFF
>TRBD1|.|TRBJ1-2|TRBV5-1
TGCGCCAGCAGCTTCAAGCCCGGACAGGGGCACTATGGCTACACCTTC
CASSFKPGQGHYGYTF
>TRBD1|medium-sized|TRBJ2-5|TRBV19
TGTGCCAGTAGTATCGGCCAGGGGGCTGAGACCCAGTACTTC
CASSIGQGAETQYF
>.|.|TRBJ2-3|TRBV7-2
TGTGCCAGCAGCTTCAGTAGAGGCACAGATACGCAGTATTTT
CASSFSRGTDTQYF
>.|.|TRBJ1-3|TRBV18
TGTGCCAGCTCACGAATGGGAGAGACTGGAAACACCATATATTTT
CASSRMGETGNTIYF
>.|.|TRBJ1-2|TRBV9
TGTGCCAGCAGCGTAGTAGGACAACCCTATGGCTACACCTTC
CASSVVGQPYGYTF
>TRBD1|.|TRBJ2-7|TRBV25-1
TGTGCCAGCAGTGAAAGGGACAGGTACGGAACCTACGAGCAGTACTTC
CASSERDRYGTYEQYF
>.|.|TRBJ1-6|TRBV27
TGTGCCAGCAGGGACCGGCCAGGGATTTTCAATTCACCCCTCCACTTT
CASRDRPGIFNSPLHF
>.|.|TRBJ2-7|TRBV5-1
TGCGCCAGCCGAACGGAGAATTTAGTCTCCTACGAGCAGTACTTC
CASRTENLVSYEQYF
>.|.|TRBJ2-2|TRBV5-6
TGTGCCAGCAGCTTTCAGCGACGACGGCGAGACACCGGGGAGCTGTTTTTT
CASSFQRRRRDTGELFF
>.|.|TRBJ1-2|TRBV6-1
TGTGCCAGCAGTGAATCGATGACCAAGAACGGCTACACCTTC
CASSESMTKNGYTF
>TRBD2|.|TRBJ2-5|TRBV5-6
TGTGCCAGCAGCTTACTAGCGAGCCAAGAGACCCAGTACTTC
CASSLLASQETQYF
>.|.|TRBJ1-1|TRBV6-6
TGTGCCAGCAGGACACCGTCGGGTACTGAAGCTTTCTTT
CASRTPSGTEAFF
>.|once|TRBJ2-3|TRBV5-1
TGCGCCAGCAGCTTAGGACCAACCTCAGATACGCAGTATTTT
CASSLGPTSDTQYF
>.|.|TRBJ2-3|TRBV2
TGTGCCAGCAGTGAAGCGCTAAGGGGGGCTAGCACAGATACGCAGTATTTT
CASSEALRGASTDTQYF
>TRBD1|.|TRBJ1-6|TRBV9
TGTGCCAGCAGCGTAGGACAGGGGGGGAATTCACCCCTCCACTTT
CASSVGQGGNSPLHF